Presented here are 22 T cell receptor beta chains from one specimen sequenced in a study of human T cells and chemical hapten exposure. TCRdb re-called the RACE reads through MiXCR, storing one row per CDR3 protein. Of some 380,000 distinct CDR3 sequences in the sample, approximately 5% are singletons; the top ten hold about 2.1%. Time point denoted: patch test 1, 2 weeks after DPC sensitization. The treatment: therapeutic diphenylcyclopropenone sensitization with weekly scalp DPC. Sequenced material: whole blood, taken in connection with sensitization to the hapten diphenylcyclopropenone (DPC). These receptors came from a woman in her forties or fifties with alopecia areata. Some clones in this sample may be carry-over from other donors' samples.

V is TRBV9 and J is TRBJ2-2, with D unclear. CDR3 size: 17 residues. Trimming took off 0 bases at V and 3 bases at J, with 15 bases between the two ends. Germline CDR1 is SGDLS and CDR2 is YYNGEE. The CDR3 nucleotides are TGTGCCAGCAGCGTAGAATCCGGACCAGACTACACCGGGGAGCTGTTTTTT. Residues: CASSVESGPDYTGELFF. The variable domain in full, completed from reference TRBV9 and TRBJ2-2, reads DSGVTQTPKHLITATGQRVTLRCSPRSGDLSVYWYQQSLDQGLQFLIQYYNGEERAKGNILERFSAQQFPDLHSELNLSSLELGDSALYFCASSVESGPDYTGELFFGEGSRLTVL.

This sequence joins TRBV13 and TRBJ1-1; D may be TRBD1 (5 bases). V gave up 4 bases and J gave up 8 bases, with 11 bases separating them. CDR1 and CDR2 (germline): PRHDT, FYEKMQ (reference sequence). The CDR3 is made up of 12 amino acids. CDR3 region: CASSSGGVEAFF. CDR3 nucleotide sequence: TGTGCCAGCAGCTCCGGGGGAGTGGAAGCTTTCTTT.

The chain employs TRBV20-1 and TRBJ1-1, with TRBD1 matching over 7 bases. The CDR3 is 13 amino acids. Per the germline V gene, CDR1 is DFQATT and CDR2 is SNEGSKA (reference sequence). V was clipped by 6 bases and J by 1 base; unmatched bases: 5. The CDR3 nucleotides are TGCAGTGCGGGGAGACAGGGGAACACTGAAGCTTTCTTT. Translated: CSAGRQGNTEAFF.

At least ten counts were recorded for this clonotype. This sequence joins TRBV6-6 and TRBJ2-6; possible D gene TRBD1, 6 bases. Germline loops: CDR1 MNHNY, CDR2 SVGAGI (reference sequence). Trimming stripped 2 bases from V and 4 bases from J, with 9 bases between. The CDR3 is 15 amino acids. CDR3 region: CASSYQGSGANVLTF. As DNA, the CDR3 is TGTGCCAGCAGTTACCAGGGGAGCGGGGCCAACGTCCTGACTTTC.

This clonotype was picked up many times. The chain joins TRBV7-2 to TRBJ2-3, with 10 nucleotides matching TRBD2. Trimming cost V 5 bases and J 4 bases; bases outside gene matches: 6. The CDR3 spans 15 residues. CDR1 and CDR2 (germline): SGHTA, FQGNSA. This CDR3 is CASSRTSGGADTQYF. Here the CDR3 DNA reads TGTGCCAGCAGCCGGACTAGCGGAGGTGCAGATACGCAGTATTTT.

This clonotype was recorded at least ten times. The chain recombines TRBV6-5 with TRBJ1-2; 7 bases are shared with TRBD1. The germline CDR1 and CDR2 sequences are MNHEY and SVGAGI. This CDR3 comprises 13 residues. Unmatched junction bases numbered 2, after V lost 4 bases and J lost 3 bases. This CDR3 reads CASSSGQDYGYTF. The CDR3 DNA follows: TGTGCCAGCAGTTCTGGACAGGACTATGGCTACACCTTC.

This clonotype was seen many times. The rearrangement joins TRBV19 to TRBJ1-2; TRBD1 aligns across 7 bases. V gave up 5 bases and J gave up 4 bases; unmatched junction bases: 10. The germline V gene encodes CDR1 LNHDA and CDR2 SQIVND (reference sequence). This CDR3 has 15 amino acids. The CDR3 bases are TGTGCCAGTAGTTCCACGGGACAGACTCCCTATGGCTACACCTTC. Amino acid sequence: CASSSTGQTPYGYTF.

In this sample, this clonotype turned up many times. The DNA of the CDR3 is TGCAGCGTCCCGGGACTAGCCCACAATGAGCAGTTCTTC. This encodes CSVPGLAHNEQFF. The chain has TRBV29-1 and TRBJ2-1; 9 bases map to TRBD2. J lost 5 bases, V lost 6 bases, and 5 bases had no gene match. The germline V gene has CDR1 SQVTM and CDR2 ANQGSEA. The CDR3 sequence is 13 residues long.

This clonotype was seen many times. The chain combines TRBV24-1 with TRBJ1-5; D is uncertain. There are 13 residues in the CDR3. Trimming removed 4 bases from V and 6 bases from J, with 9 bases in between. Germline CDR1 is KGHDR and CDR2 is SFDVKD. CDR3 DNA sequence: TGTGCCACCAGTGAGGGCGGGAGTCAGCCCCAGCATTTT. Protein: CATSEGGSQPQHF.

This clonotype was seen many times. The rearrangement links TRBV7-2 to TRBJ2-3, with D hard to call. Trimming shortened V by 3 bases and J by 6 bases, and 7 bases separated the two germline ends. Germline CDR1 SGHTA, CDR2 FQGNSA. The CDR3 consists of 12 residues. This CDR3 is CASSLLGDTQYF. The CDR3 DNA reads TGTGCCAGCAGCTTGCTGGGGGATACGCAGTATTTT.

The chain couples TRBV7-3 to TRBJ2-3; 7 nucleotides align to TRBD2. Germline V lookup: CDR1 SGHTA, CDR2 FQGTGA. The CDR3 totals 15 residues. The J segment lost 4 bases and the V segment lost 4 bases, leaving 8 bases of the junction unmatched. The CDR3 DNA reads as TGTGCCAGCAGCTCCCGGGTAGCGGGTGCAGATACGCAGTATTTT. Translating gives CASSSRVAGADTQYF.

This chain links TRBV20-1 with TRBJ1-1, with unresolved D. Germline V gene data show CDR1 as DFQATT and CDR2 as SNEGSKA (reference sequence). The germline V and J ends were trimmed by 3 bases and 1 base, with 9 bases remaining between them. This CDR3 spans 13 amino acids. CDR3 sequence reads: CSARSDANTEAFF. The CDR3 nucleotides are TGCAGTGCTAGGAGTGACGCGAACACTGAAGCTTTCTTT.

This clonotype has at least ten counts. The chain is built from TRBV27 and TRBJ2-3, with 8 nucleotides matching TRBD2. Germline V gene data show CDR1 as MNHEY and CDR2 as SMNVEV (reference sequence). Losses at the gene ends were 5 bases for V and 6 bases for J; bases not matched to a gene: 7. The CDR3 runs to 14 residues. The CDR3 nucleotides read TGTGCCAGCAGTCCACGGACTAGCTGGGATACGCAGTATTTT. This encodes CASSPRTSWDTQYF.

The DNA of the CDR3 is TGTGCCAGCAGCGGCGACAGGGACCCCGAGCAGTACTTC. It is translated as CASSGDRDPEQYF. The rearrangement links TRBV9 to TRBJ2-7, with 7 bases fitting TRBD1. The CDR3 sequence is 13 residues long. With V trimmed by 3 bases and J by 6 bases, 6 bases remained unmatched. Germline CDR1 SGDLS, CDR2 YYNGEE.

This clonotype was seen repeatedly, ten times or more. The genes are TRBV11-2 and TRBJ1-4; the match to TRBD1 covers 8 bases. V lost 4 bases, J lost 7 bases, and 5 bases stayed unmatched. CDR1 and CDR2 from the germline V gene are SGHAT and FQNNGV. The CDR3 is 14 amino acids. This CDR3 reads CASSSPGGTEKLFF. CDR3 nucleotide sequence: TGTGCCAGCAGCTCCCCAGGGGGCACTGAAAAACTGTTTTTT.

The table lists this clonotype with many counts. The chain uses TRBV6-5 and TRBJ2-7; 7 nucleotides align to TRBD1. The germline V gene encodes CDR1 MNHEY and CDR2 SVGAGI. J lost 3 bases, V lost 8 bases, and 13 bases had no gene match. CDR3 length: 15 amino acids. The CDR3 loop is CASYTLRTGRYEQYF. DNA of the CDR3: TGTGCCAGCTACACCCTCCGGACAGGCCGCTACGAGCAGTACTTC.

The table lists this clonotype with many counts. The V gene is TRBV6-2 or TRBV6-3, the J gene TRBJ1-2; no clear D. V lost 5 bases, J lost 0 bases, and 7 bases lay in between. This CDR3 has 13 residues. Germline lookup yields CDR1 MNHEY and CDR2 SVGEGT. Here the CDR3 DNA reads TGTGCCAGCAGTCCACGATCTAACTATGGCTACACCTTC. Protein sequence: CASSPRSNYGYTF.

This clonotype was observed many times. The V and J genes are TRBV3-1 and TRBJ2-4, with 9 bases identical to TRBD2. The CDR3 sequence is 17 residues long. The V segment lost 4 bases and the J segment 3 bases; nucleotides outside the gene matches: 10. The germline CDR1 and CDR2 sequences are LGHDT and YNNKEL (reference sequence). The CDR3: CASSPLSGGRVKNIQYF. In DNA, the CDR3 is TGTGCCAGCAGCCCTCTGTCAGGCGGGAGGGTCAAAAACATTCAGTACTTC.

This clonotype was found a few times. The chain links TRBV6-5 to TRBJ2-3; TRBD2 is a possible D gene (6 bases). The CDR3 contains 15 residues. Germline assignment: CDR1 MNHEY and CDR2 SVGAGI. With 6 bases removed from V and 3 bases from J, the gap between germline ends came to 16 bases. Here the CDR3 DNA reads TGTGCCAGCAGGCCGTGGGCTAGCGCTACAGATACGCAGTATTTT. This gives the protein CASRPWASATDTQYF.

This clonotype occurred many times. The CDR3 loop is CASRSDGPSTDTQYF. In DNA, the CDR3 is TGCGCCAGCAGATCCGACGGGCCTAGCACAGATACGCAGTATTTT. The chain combines TRBV5-1 with TRBJ2-3; D remains unclear. The CDR3 sequence is 15 residues long. CDR1 and CDR2 from the germline V gene are SGHRS and YFSETQ. V was pared by 5 bases and J by 0 bases, with 13 bases between.

This clonotype was observed a handful of times. The chain employs TRBV20-1 and TRBJ2-3; 10 positions agree with TRBD2. Germline V gene lookup returns CDR1 DFQATT and CDR2 SNEGSKA (reference sequence). The CDR3 length is 13 residues. The CDR3 sequence: CMGLARTADTQYF. For the CDR3, the DNA is TGCATGGGACTAGCGAGGACGGCAGATACGCAGTATTTT.

This clonotype appeared many times. The CDR3 loop is CASSLDANTEAFF. The CDR3 nucleotides are TGTGCCAGCAGCTTGGACGCGAACACTGAAGCTTTCTTT. J is TRBJ1-1 and V is TRBV7-7; D remains ambiguous. This CDR3 has 13 residues. Per the germline V gene, CDR1 is SSHAT and CDR2 is FNYEAQ (reference sequence). V lost 3 bases and J lost 1, with 6 bases in between.